This paragraph reports one TCR beta chain. It lacks a known antigen. The data were produced on an Illumina MiSeq. Reads reprocessed by TCRdb are summarized as one entry per CDR3 protein sequence, and DNA is absent. In this sample's table one finds about 5,000 distinct CDR3 sequences. Of the sample, 5.5% to 7% is held by the ten largest clones. Sequences DFQATT (CDR1) and SNEGSKA (CDR2) are obtained from the germline V gene (reference sequence). The CDR3 contains 13 residues, cysteine and phenylalanine counted. No DNA has been recorded. This record belongs to a study of diagnostic markers for celiac disease (dated by TCRdb to 2019 to 2021).

This sequence was found in a human donor. This table probably holds off-target reads from a library built for another chain. The sequencing input was either unsorted cells or a sorted T cell fraction (not recorded which). The rearrangement combines TRBV20-1 with TRBJ2-1; TCRdb's D gene call, TRBD2, goes unchecked for lack of DNA. The CDR3 loop reads CSGIAGGYNEQFF.